This is a list of T cell receptor beta chains from one sample in a study of blood T cell repertoires in COVID-19. Generated by immunoSEQ multiplex PCR, the TCRdb table keeps only in-frame clones and is missing some. The profile shows about 91,000 clones, around 88% of them singletons. The sequenced material came from peripheral blood. Source of these receptors: a woman in her 70s with acute or convalescent COVID-19. Each CDR3 is given with its conserved first and last residue. The order of the fields is D gene, clone size, J gene, V gene, CDR3 DNA, CDR3 protein. D genes are given only for firm matches. Clone sizes are given selectively: once, few, many, or a class where the clone is expanded.

d_gene: .; abundance: .; j_gene: TRBJ2-7; v_gene: TRBV6-5; CDR3nt: TGTGCCACCTCAAGTCAAACATCCTACGAGCAGTACTTC; CDR3aa: CATSSQTSYEQYF
d_gene: .; abundance: .; j_gene: TRBJ1-5; v_gene: TRBV28; CDR3nt: TGTGCCAGCAGCACGAACACAGACAGTCTGGCAAGCAATCAGCCCCAGCATTTT; CDR3aa: CASSTNTDSLASNQPQHF
d_gene: TRBD1; abundance: .; j_gene: TRBJ2-2; v_gene: TRBV5-4; CDR3nt: TGTGCCAGCAGCTTCGGGACAGGTGGAACCGGGGAGCTGTTTTTT; CDR3aa: CASSFGTGGTGELFF
d_gene: .; abundance: few; j_gene: TRBJ1-3; v_gene: TRBV29-1; CDR3nt: TGCAGCGTTGTAAGCCCGGGGTCCGATGGAAACACCATATATTTT; CDR3aa: CSVVSPGSDGNTIYF
d_gene: TRBD1; abundance: few; j_gene: TRBJ1-5; v_gene: TRBV19; CDR3nt: TGTGCCAGTAGGACGGGACAGGGTAACAATCAGCCCCAGCATTTT; CDR3aa: CASRTGQGNNQPQHF
d_gene: .; abundance: .; j_gene: TRBJ1-1; v_gene: TRBV2; CDR3nt: TGTGCCAGCAGTACCGAAGGGGGGGCTCGGACTGAAGCTTTCTTT; CDR3aa: CASSTEGGARTEAFF
d_gene: .; abundance: .; j_gene: TRBJ2-1; v_gene: TRBV24-1; CDR3nt: TGTGCCACCAGTGATTTGAACAGTGAGTACAATGAGCAGTTCTTC; CDR3aa: CATSDLNSEYNEQFF
d_gene: TRBD1; abundance: .; j_gene: TRBJ1-3; v_gene: TRBV6-5; CDR3nt: TGTGCCAGCAGTTCTACGGGACAGGGAGGTGGAAACACCATATATTTT; CDR3aa: CASSSTGQGGGNTIYF
d_gene: TRBD1; abundance: .; j_gene: TRBJ2-1; v_gene: TRBV29-1; CDR3nt: TGCAGAACAGGGGAGTATGAGCAGTTCTTC; CDR3aa: CRTGEYEQFF
d_gene: TRBD1; abundance: .; j_gene: TRBJ1-2; v_gene: TRBV5-1; CDR3nt: TGCGCCAGCAGCTTGGAAAGACAGGGGTCTGATGGCTACACCTTC; CDR3aa: CASSLERQGSDGYTF
d_gene: TRBD1; abundance: .; j_gene: TRBJ2-7; v_gene: TRBV30; CDR3nt: TGTGCCTGGAGTACCGGACAGGGGTCGCGAGAGCAGTACTTC; CDR3aa: CAWSTGQGSREQYF
d_gene: .; abundance: .; j_gene: TRBJ2-7; v_gene: TRBV2; CDR3nt: TGTGCCAGCACCCAATCGGACAGCTACGAGCAGTACTTC; CDR3aa: CASTQSDSYEQYF
d_gene: .; abundance: .; j_gene: TRBJ2-7; v_gene: TRBV5-1; CDR3nt: TGCGCCAGCAGCTTGGCTCTTAGCGGCTACTACGAGCAGTACTTC; CDR3aa: CASSLALSGYYEQYF
d_gene: .; abundance: .; j_gene: TRBJ1-1; v_gene: TRBV5-8; CDR3nt: TGTGCCAGCAGCTTGGGGTCAGGCCTAAGGGCTTTCTTT; CDR3aa: CASSLGSGLRAFF
d_gene: .; abundance: .; j_gene: TRBJ1-1; v_gene: TRBV14; CDR3nt: TGTGCCAGCAGCCAAGTTTCCGGGAACACTGAAGCTTTCTTT; CDR3aa: CASSQVSGNTEAFF
d_gene: TRBD2; abundance: .; j_gene: TRBJ2-7; v_gene: TRBV28; CDR3nt: TGTGCCAGCAGAACTAGCGGGAGATCCTACGAGCAGTACTTC; CDR3aa: CASRTSGRSYEQYF
d_gene: .; abundance: .; j_gene: TRBJ2-7; v_gene: TRBV6-1; CDR3nt: TGTGCCAGCAGTGAAGAAAGGGGGTACGAGCAGTACTTC; CDR3aa: CASSEERGYEQYF